This T cell receptor beta chain was identified during a study of OX40 agonist ivuxolimab in advanced cancers. Germline values: CDR1 SGHNT, CDR2 YYREEE (reference sequence). V lost 0 bases, J lost 4 bases, and 9 bases lay in between. The CDR3 spans 14 residues. Produced via immunoSEQ multiplex PCR; TCRdb's table is partial and in-frame only. The sample lists tens of thousands of clones, 91% occurring once. No patient had autoimmune disease or received systemic immunosuppression. The rearrangement joins TRBV5-4 to TRBJ2-3; D remains unclear. This clonotype was sampled from an adult with an advanced solid tumor such as melanoma, head and neck, liver or kidney cancer. Specimen: CD4+ or CD8+ T cells sorted from blood, collected in a trial of the OX40 agonist ivuxolimab. The CDR3 is CASSLVAAADTQYF. The CDR3, as DNA: TGTGCCAGCAGCTTGGTCGCAGCCGCAGATACGCAGTATTTT. Based on the CDR3 plus reference TRBV5-4 and TRBJ2-3, the full variable domain is ETGVTQSPTHLIKTRGQQVTLRCSSQSGHNTVSWYQQALGQGPQFIFQYYREEENGRGNFPPRFSGLQFPNYSSELNVNALELDDSALYLCASSLVAAADTQYFGPGTRLTVL.